The entry that follows covers one TCR beta chain sequence. This table comes from immunoSEQ multiplex PCR, and its TCRdb copy is limited to in-frame clones, with some not included. The sample yields over 200,000 clones, around nine tenths seen once. This specimen belongs to a study of blood T cell repertoires in COVID-19. Study-wide background: PBMCs, B-cell-depleted T cells, or T cells provided the cDNA or gDNA that made up the material.

The CDR3 is 15 residues long. Germline V lookup: CDR1 MDHEN, CDR2 SYDVKM. V shed 5 bases, J shed 4 bases, and the junction held 3 bases outside the gene matches. This sequence was found in a woman aged 25 to 39 who had been exposed to COVID-19. This chain joins TRBV28 and TRBJ2-2; 11 positions agree with TRBD2. The sequencing sample was made of PBMCs or T cells enriched from blood (not recorded which). This chain's CDR3 is CASSLGLAGTGELFF. In nucleotides, the CDR3 is TGTGCCAGCAGTCTCGGACTAGCGGGCACCGGGGAGCTGTTTTTT.